The 8 T cell receptor beta chains in this list originate from one sample, sequenced in a study of T-cell reconstitution after alpha-beta-depleted transplantation in children. TCRbeta library construction was performed incorporating unique molecular identifiers. TCRdb re-called the PCR reads with MiXCR, one entry per CDR3 protein. This table has fewer than 1 million distinct CDR3 sequences, less than 20% appearing once. The sample consisted of PBMCs, mostly from graft donor cells, taken 360 days after TCRalphabeta/CD19-depleted stem cell transplant. Every receptor here comes from a male patient younger than 18 who had a stem cell transplant for acute lymphoblastic leukemia, so the T cells may come from the graft donor.

This clonotype was counted only a few times. The V and J genes are TRBV11-3 and TRBJ1-3; D ambiguous. CDR1 is SGHNT, CDR2 YENEEA, per germline. This CDR3 has 13 amino acids. V was pared by 2 bases and J by 2 bases, with 4 bases between. The CDR3 spells CASSLSTGNTIYF. DNA for the CDR3: TGTGCCAGCAGCTTATCGACTGGAAACACCATATATTTT.

The J gene is TRBJ2-7, the V gene TRBV11-2; D call uncertain. Germline V gene lookup returns CDR1 SGHAT and CDR2 FQNNGV. The CDR3 has 14 residues. The V and J ends lost 1 base and 2 bases respectively, with 9 bases between them. In DNA, the CDR3 is TGTGCCAGCAGCTTAGCGCCAAACACCTACGAGCAGTACTTC. Encoded protein: CASSLAPNTYEQYF.

This clonotype was observed at least ten times. The chain links TRBV7-3 to TRBJ2-1; the match to TRBD2 covers 9 bases. Germline trimming cut 4 bases from V and 6 bases from J; bases unmatched to any gene: 4. This CDR3 contains 14 residues. Looked up from germline, CDR1 is SGHTA and CDR2 is FQGTGA. The CDR3 coding sequence is TGTGCCAGCAGCTCCCCAGCGGGAGGCAATGAGCAGTTCTTC. Its protein is CASSSPAGGNEQFF.

This clonotype was observed at least ten times. The V and J genes are TRBV6-5 and TRBJ2-7; TRBD2 matches 8 bases. This CDR3 has 14 amino acids. The ends lost 2 bases at V and 2 bases at J; junction bases unmatched: 2. Germline V gives CDR1 MNHEY, CDR2 SVGAGI. CDR3 sequence (DNA): TGTGCCAGCAGTTACACTAGCGGCGCCTACGAGCAGTACTTC. Translating gives CASSYTSGAYEQYF.

Many counts were recorded for this clonotype. This sequence joins TRBV20-1 and TRBJ2-3; D is perhaps TRBD2 (6 bases). Germline CDR1 and CDR2: DFQATT and SNEGSKA (reference sequence). The CDR3 has 15 amino acids. The V gene lost 1 base and the J gene lost 2 bases, with 13 bases spanning the gap. CDR3 loop: CSARAGLQPTDTQYF. Here the CDR3 DNA reads TGCAGTGCTAGAGCGGGACTCCAACCCACAGATACGCAGTATTTT.

This clonotype was observed at least ten times. The chain employs TRBV12-3 or TRBV12-4 and TRBJ2-5; no definite D call. The CDR3 extends over 12 amino acids. V was cut by 3 bases and J by 4 bases, with 6 bases left in between. The CDR3 region is CASSFVVETQYF. CDR3 nucleotide sequence: TGTGCCAGCAGTTTCGTCGTAGAGACCCAGTACTTC.

As DNA, the CDR3 is TGTGCCAGCACTATGGACAGGGGCCAACCCCTAGGAGGGTACTTC. Its translation is CASTMDRGQPLGGYF. This rearrangement joins TRBV2 to TRBJ2-7; 9 nucleotides match TRBD1. Trimming took 7 bases from V and 12 from J; bases not matched to a gene: 19. This CDR3 has 15 amino acids. Germline V lookup: CDR1 SNHLY, CDR2 FYNNEI.

This clonotype came up a few times. The chain uses TRBV15 and TRBJ1-5, with 7 bases aligning to TRBD1. CDR3 size: 15 residues. The germline CDR1 and CDR2 sequences are LNHNV and YYDKDF (reference sequence). V gave up 0 bases and J gave up 2 bases; unmatched junction bases: 1. The CDR3 nucleotides are TGTGCCACCAGCAGAGAAGGGGGCGGCAATCAGCCCCAGCATTTT. It is translated as CATSREGGGNQPQHF. Full variable domain (missing parts from reference TRBV15 and TRBJ1-5): DAMVIQNPRYQVTQFGKPVTLSCSQTLNHNVMYWYQQKSSQAPKLLFHYYDKDFNNEADTPDNFQSRRPNTSFCFLDIRSPGLGDTAMYLCATSREGGGNQPQHFGDGTRLSIL.